This TCR beta chain was identified in a study of graft-versus-host responses after intestinal transplantation. Notes on the study in general: Allografts from individuals with graft-donor T cell macrochimerism displayed high graft-versus-host to host-versus-graft clonal ratios.

Profiling relied on immunoSEQ multiplex PCR, and the TCRdb table lists in-frame clones only, not all of them. Of about 90,000 clones in the sample, over 85% were seen once. Comments on this clone: Its antigen remains unidentified.

The germline CDR1 and CDR2 sequences are SGDLS and YYNGEE. The V segment lost 5 bases and the J segment 0 bases; nucleotides outside the gene matches: 15. The CDR3 is 18 amino acids. This TCR derives from a human donor who received an intestinal transplant. The sample in question was unstimulated CD8+ T cells sorted from spleen or lymph node cells, obtained before intestinal transplant. The chain employs TRBV9 and TRBJ2-7, with 9 nucleotides matching TRBD1. DNA of the CDR3: TGTGCCAGCAGTGCCGGGACAGGGCTAGGTCACGACTCCTACGAGCAGTACTTC. Protein sequence: CASSAGTGLGHDSYEQYF.